Ten or more counts support the clone carrying this T cell receptor (beta chain). Its antigen is not known. Researchers prepared the TCRbeta library using unique molecular identifiers, the study reports. TCRdb re-analysed the PCR reads in MiXCR, keeping a single row per CDR3 protein. The sample contains some 830,000 distinct CDR3 sequences, roughly 15% of which appear only once. This specimen belongs to a study of T-cell reconstitution after alpha-beta-depleted transplantation in children. Study-wide results and caveats: Reports say that about two months after transplant, the alpha-beta T cells came out of several hundred graft clones that had expanded.

V was trimmed by 3 bases and J by 0 bases, leaving 10 bases between them. This CDR3 region has 15 residues. The TCR sequence derives from a male patient between 5 and 17 years old who had a stem cell transplant for acute lymphoblastic leukemia, so the T cells may come from the graft donor. The J gene is TRBJ2-3, the V gene TRBV12-3 or TRBV12-4; TRBD2 is a possible D gene (6 bases). Specimen: PBMCs, mostly from graft donor cells, collected 360 days after TCRalphabeta/CD19-depleted stem cell transplant. Here the CDR3 DNA reads TGTGCCAGCAGTTTCAGGGCGGGAAGCACAGATACGCAGTATTTT. Amino acids: CASSFRAGSTDTQYF.